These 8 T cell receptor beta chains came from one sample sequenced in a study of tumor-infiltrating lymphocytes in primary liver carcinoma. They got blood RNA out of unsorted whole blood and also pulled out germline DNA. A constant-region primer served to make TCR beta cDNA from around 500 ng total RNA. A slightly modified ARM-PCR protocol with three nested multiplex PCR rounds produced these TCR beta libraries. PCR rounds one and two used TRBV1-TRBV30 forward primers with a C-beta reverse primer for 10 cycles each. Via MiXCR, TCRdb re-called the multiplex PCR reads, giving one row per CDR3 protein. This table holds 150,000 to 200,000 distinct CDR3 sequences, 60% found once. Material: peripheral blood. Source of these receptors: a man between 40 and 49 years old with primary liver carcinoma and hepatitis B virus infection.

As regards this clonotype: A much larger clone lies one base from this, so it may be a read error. The CDR3 is CASSLVGGASEAFF. The CDR3 bases are TGTGCCAGCAGCTTAGTAGGGGGCGCCTCTGAAGCTTTCTTT. The rearrangement links TRBV11-1 to TRBJ1-1; 7 bases are a match to TRBD1. V gave up 1 base and J gave up 6 bases; unmatched junction bases: 5. From germline, CDR1 is SGHAT and CDR2 FQDESV (reference sequence). The CDR3 contains 14 residues.

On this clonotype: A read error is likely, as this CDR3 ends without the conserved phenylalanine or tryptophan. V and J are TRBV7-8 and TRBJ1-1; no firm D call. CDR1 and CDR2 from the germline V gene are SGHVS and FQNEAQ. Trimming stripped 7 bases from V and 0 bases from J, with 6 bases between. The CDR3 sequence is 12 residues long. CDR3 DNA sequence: TGTGCCAGCACAGGTGTGAACACTGAAGCTTTCTCT. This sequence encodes CASTGVNTEAFS.

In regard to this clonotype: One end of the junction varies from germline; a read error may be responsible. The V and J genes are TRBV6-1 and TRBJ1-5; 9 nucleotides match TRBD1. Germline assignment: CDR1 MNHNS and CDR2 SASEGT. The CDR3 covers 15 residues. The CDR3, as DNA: TGTGCCAGCAGTTACTTGGACAGGGGCAATCAGCCCAAGCATTTT. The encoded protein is CASSYLDRGNQPKHF.

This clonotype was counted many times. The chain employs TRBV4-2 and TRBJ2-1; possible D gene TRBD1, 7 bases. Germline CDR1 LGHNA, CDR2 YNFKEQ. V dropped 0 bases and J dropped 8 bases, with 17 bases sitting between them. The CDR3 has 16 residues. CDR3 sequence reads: CASSQEELGGTDEQFF. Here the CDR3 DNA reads TGTGCCAGCAGCCAAGAGGAACTAGGAGGGACAGATGAGCAGTTCTTC.

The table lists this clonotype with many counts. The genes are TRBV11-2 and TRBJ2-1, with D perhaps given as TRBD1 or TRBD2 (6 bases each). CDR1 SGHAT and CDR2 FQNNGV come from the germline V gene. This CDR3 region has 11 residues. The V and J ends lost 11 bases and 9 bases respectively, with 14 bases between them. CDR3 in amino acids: CASSPGAEQFF. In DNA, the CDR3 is TGTGCCTCCTCCCCGGGGGCTGAGCAGTTCTTC. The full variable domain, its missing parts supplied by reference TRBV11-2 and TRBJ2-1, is EAGVAQSPRYKIIEKRQSVAFWCNPISGHATLYWYQQILGQGPKLLIQFQNNGVVDDSQLPKDRFSAERLKGVDSTLKIQPAKLEDSAVYLCASSPGAEQFFGPGTRLTVL.

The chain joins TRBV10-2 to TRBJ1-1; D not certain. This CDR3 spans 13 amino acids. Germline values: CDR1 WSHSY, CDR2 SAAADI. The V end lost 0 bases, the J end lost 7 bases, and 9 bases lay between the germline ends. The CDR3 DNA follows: TGCGCCAGCAGTGAGTCGATTGGAGATGAAGCTTTCTTT. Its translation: CASSESIGDEAFF.

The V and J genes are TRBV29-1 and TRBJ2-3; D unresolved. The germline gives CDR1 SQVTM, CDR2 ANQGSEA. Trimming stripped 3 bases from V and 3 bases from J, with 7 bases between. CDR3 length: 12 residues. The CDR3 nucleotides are TGCAGCGTTGAGGAAAAGACAGATACGCAGTATTTT. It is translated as CSVEEKTDTQYF.

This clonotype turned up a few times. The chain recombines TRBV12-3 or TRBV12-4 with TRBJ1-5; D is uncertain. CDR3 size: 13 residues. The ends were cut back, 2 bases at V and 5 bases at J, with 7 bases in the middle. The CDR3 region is CASSLQVYQPQHF. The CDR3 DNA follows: TGTGCCAGCAGTTTACAGGTATATCAGCCCCAGCATTTT.